The 9 T cell receptor beta chains in this list originate from one sample, sequenced in a study of T cell responses to AZD1222 COVID-19 vaccine. Generated by immunoSEQ multiplex PCR, the TCRdb table keeps only in-frame clones and is missing some. The sample yields 90,000 to 150,000 clones, approximately 90% seen once. Sequencing used peripheral blood, obtained 28 days after the second AZD1222 dose. The receptors here all came from an adult who received the AZD1222 COVID-19 vaccine.

This chain joins TRBV30 and TRBJ1-2, with D unresolved. Germline lookup yields CDR1 GTSNPN and CDR2 SVGIG (reference sequence). This CDR3 comprises 13 residues. Trimming shortened V by 3 bases and J by 3 bases, and 11 bases separated the two germline ends. This CDR3 reads CAWREGLHYGYTF. In DNA, the CDR3 is TGTGCCTGGAGGGAAGGGTTACACTATGGCTACACCTTC. The full variable domain, with the rest looked up from reference TRBV30 and TRBJ1-2, is SQTIHQWPATLVQPVGSPLSLECTVEGTSNPNLYWYRQAAGRGLQLLFYSVGIGQISSEVPQNLSASRPQDRQFILSSKKLLLSDSGFYLCAWREGLHYGYTFGSGTRLTVV.

This chain uses TRBV19 with TRBJ2-7; D tentatively fits TRBD1 or TRBD2 (5 bases each). This CDR3 has 15 residues. Deletions cut 1 base from V and 0 bases from J, with 10 bases between. Germline lookup yields CDR1 LNHDA and CDR2 SQIVND (reference sequence). CDR3 region: CASSIVGTSSYEQYF. CDR3 coding DNA: TGTGCCAGTAGTATAGTTGGGACCAGCTCCTACGAGCAGTACTTC.

The chain carries TRBV6-2 or TRBV6-3 and TRBJ1-5; D uncertain. Trimming left V 2 bases short and J 4 bases short, with 12 bases between. This CDR3 is 15 amino acids long. CDR1 is MNHEY and CDR2 is SVGEGT in the germline V gene. In DNA form, the CDR3 reads TGTGCCAGCAGTTACCATCGCGCCCGTAATCAGCCCCAGCATTTT. This codes for CASSYHRARNQPQHF.

The chain uses TRBV3-1 (or the pseudogene TRBV3-2) and TRBJ2-1; D is uncertain. The length of the CDR3 is 13 residues. Trimming left V 0 bases short and J 9 bases short, with 9 bases between. Germline loops: CDR1 LGHDT, CDR2 YNNKEL (reference sequence). CDR3 DNA sequence: TGTGCCAGCAGCCAAGAGCAGATGGGTGAGCAGTTCTTC. It yields the protein CASSQEQMGEQFF.

This clone was picked up many times. The V call is TRBV5-5, the J call TRBJ2-1; 7 bases match TRBD2. The CDR3 extends over 18 amino acids. After removal of 7 bases from V and 6 bases from J, the junction contained 22 bases not matched to a gene. Germline V gives CDR1 SGHKS, CDR2 YYEKEE (reference sequence). The CDR3 spells CASGHGGGSTSVVNEQFF. DNA for the CDR3: TGTGCCAGCGGACATGGAGGAGGATCTACTAGCGTGGTCAATGAGCAGTTCTTC.

The chain is built from TRBV6-2 or TRBV6-3 and TRBJ1-1, with D possibly being TRBD1 (6 bases). Trimming shortened V by 5 bases and J by 1 base, and 8 bases separated the two germline ends. The CDR3 covers 13 residues. Germline-derived CDR1 and CDR2 are MNHEY and SVGEGT. The CDR3 DNA is TGTGCCAGCAGTGGACAGTCGAACACTGAAGCTTTCTTT. Translating it yields CASSGQSNTEAFF.

The rearrangement uses TRBV19 and TRBJ2-1; D is ambiguous. The CDR3 sequence is 14 residues long. Germline V gene lookup returns CDR1 LNHDA and CDR2 SQIVND (reference sequence). Deletions cut 2 bases from V and 4 bases from J, with 9 bases between. The CDR3, as DNA: TGTGCCAGTAGTATACGGGCAGAATACAATGAGCAGTTCTTC. Translated, it gives CASSIRAEYNEQFF.

J is TRBJ1-2 and V is TRBV6-9, with D possibly being TRBD1 (6 bases). The CDR3 spans 14 residues. Germline V lookup: CDR1 MNHGY, CDR2 SVAAGI. Trimming took off 10 bases at V and 3 bases at J, with 18 bases between the two ends. The CDR3 reads CANIQGESHYGYTF. In DNA, the CDR3 is TGTGCCAACATACAGGGAGAAAGTCACTATGGCTACACCTTC.

The chain joins TRBV6-2 or TRBV6-3 to TRBJ2-3; no definite D call. Per germline, CDR1 MNHEY and CDR2 SVGEGT. V lost 2 bases to trimming and J lost 7 bases, with 10 bases between them. This CDR3 region has 13 residues. The CDR3 region is CASSYPQPNTQYF. Written as DNA, the CDR3 is TGTGCCAGCAGTTACCCACAGCCCAATACGCAGTATTTT.